Listed here is a single T cell receptor beta chain. This entry belongs to a study of blood T cell repertoires in COVID-19. Turning to the study itself: Sites across the United States, Italy and Spain contributed samples from acute and convalescent COVID-19. In each case, the material was cDNA or gDNA derived from T cells, B-cell-depleted T cells, or PBMCs.

As originally analysed: By means of reference gene primer amplification, nucleated cell counts were estimated. Only in-frame clones appear in the TCRdb table, and some are missing; sequencing was by immunoSEQ multiplex PCR. The V and J calls and clone size are taken from that table; D and trimming were inferred from the DNA. The sample comprises 80,000 to 100,000 clones, roughly 85% of which are singletons, and under 20% rests with the top ten. The sequence was obtained from a human donor in a cohort sampled during active COVID-19. The sequenced sample was peripheral blood.

CDR3 sequence reads: CASGRVAGFQETQYF. In DNA form, the CDR3 reads TGTGCCAGTGGGCGCGTAGCGGGCTTTCAAGAGACCCAGTACTTC. The V gene is TRBV19, the J gene TRBJ2-5; 7 bases are shared with TRBD2. V dropped 8 bases and J dropped 2; count of bases not matched to a gene: 11. Germline assignment: CDR1 LNHDA and CDR2 SQIVND (reference sequence). The CDR3 length is 15 residues.